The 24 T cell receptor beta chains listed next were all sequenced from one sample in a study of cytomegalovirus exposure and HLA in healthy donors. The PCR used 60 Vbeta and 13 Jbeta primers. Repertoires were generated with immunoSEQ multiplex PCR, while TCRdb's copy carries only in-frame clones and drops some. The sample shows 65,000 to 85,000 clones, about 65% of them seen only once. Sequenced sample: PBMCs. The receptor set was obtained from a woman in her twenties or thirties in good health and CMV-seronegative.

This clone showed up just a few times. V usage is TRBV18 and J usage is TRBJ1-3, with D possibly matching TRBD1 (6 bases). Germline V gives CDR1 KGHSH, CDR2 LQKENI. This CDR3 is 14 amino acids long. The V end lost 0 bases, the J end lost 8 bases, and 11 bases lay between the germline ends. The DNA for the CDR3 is TGTGCCAGCTCACCACCTTACAGGGTTGACACCATATATTTT. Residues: CASSPPYRVDTIYF.

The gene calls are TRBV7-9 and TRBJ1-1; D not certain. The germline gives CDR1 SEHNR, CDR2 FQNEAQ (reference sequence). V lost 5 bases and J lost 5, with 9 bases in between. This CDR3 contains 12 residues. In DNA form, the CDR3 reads TGTGCCAGCAGCCCACGGACTACTGAAGCTTTCTTT. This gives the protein CASSPRTTEAFF.

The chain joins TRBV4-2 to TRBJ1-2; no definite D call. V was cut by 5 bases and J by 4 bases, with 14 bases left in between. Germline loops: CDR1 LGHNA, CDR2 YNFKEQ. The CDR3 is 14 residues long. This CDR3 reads CASSLEQNSYGYTF. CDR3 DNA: TGTGCCAGCAGCTTGGAACAGAACTCCTATGGCTACACCTTC.

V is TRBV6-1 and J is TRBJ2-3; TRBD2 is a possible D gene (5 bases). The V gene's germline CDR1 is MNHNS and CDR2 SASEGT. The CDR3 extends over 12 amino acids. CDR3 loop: CASGYGTDTQYF. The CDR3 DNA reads TGTGCTTCGGGGTACGGCACAGATACGCAGTATTTT.

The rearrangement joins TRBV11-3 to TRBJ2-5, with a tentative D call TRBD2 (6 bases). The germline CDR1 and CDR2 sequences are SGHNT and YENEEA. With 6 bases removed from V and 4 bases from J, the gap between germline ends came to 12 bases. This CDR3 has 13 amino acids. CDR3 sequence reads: CASREGNGETQYF. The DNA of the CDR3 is TGTGCCAGCAGGGAGGGGAATGGAGAGACCCAGTACTTC.

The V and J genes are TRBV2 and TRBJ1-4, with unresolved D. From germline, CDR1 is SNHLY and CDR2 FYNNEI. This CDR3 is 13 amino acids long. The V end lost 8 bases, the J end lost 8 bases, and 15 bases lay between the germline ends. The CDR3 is CASLEVLNEKLFF. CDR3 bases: TGTGCCAGCCTCGAGGTTCTTAACGAAAAACTGTTTTTT.

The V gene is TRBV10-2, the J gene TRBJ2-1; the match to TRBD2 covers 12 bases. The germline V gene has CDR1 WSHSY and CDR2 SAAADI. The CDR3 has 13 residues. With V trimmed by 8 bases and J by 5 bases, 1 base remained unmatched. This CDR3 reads CASGLAGNNEQFF. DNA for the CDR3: TGCGCCAGCGGACTAGCGGGAAACAATGAGCAGTTCTTC.

The CDR3, as DNA: TGTGCCAGTAGTATAGACAGGAACACTGAAGCTTTCTTT. Amino acids: CASSIDRNTEAFF. The chain uses TRBV19 and TRBJ1-1; D unresolved. V was cut by 0 bases and J by 1 base, with 3 bases left in between. The CDR3 runs 13 residues. Germline CDR1 is LNHDA and CDR2 is SQIVND (reference sequence).

The DNA of the CDR3 is TGTGCCAGCAGTGAAGCCACGGGTGAAAAACTGTTTTTT. It is translated as CASSEATGEKLFF. The chain is built from TRBV25-1 and TRBJ1-4; D remains ambiguous. With 2 bases removed from V and 7 bases from J, the gap between germline ends came to 8 bases. Germline V gives CDR1 MGHDK, CDR2 SYGVNS. This CDR3 has 13 residues. Together with reference TRBV25-1 and TRBJ1-4, the CDR3 gives the full variable domain: EADIYQTPRYLVIGTGKKITLECSQTMGHDKMYWYQQDPGMELHLIHYSYGVNSTEKGDLSSESTVSRIRTEHFPLTLESARPSHTSQYLCASSEATGEKLFFGSGTQLSVL.

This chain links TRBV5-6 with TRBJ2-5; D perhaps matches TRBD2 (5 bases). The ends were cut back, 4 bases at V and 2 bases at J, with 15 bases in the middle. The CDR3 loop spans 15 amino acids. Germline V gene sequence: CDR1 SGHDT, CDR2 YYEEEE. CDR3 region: CASSPKGRKQETQYF. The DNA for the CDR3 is TGTGCCAGCAGCCCCAAAGGGAGAAAGCAAGAGACCCAGTACTTC.

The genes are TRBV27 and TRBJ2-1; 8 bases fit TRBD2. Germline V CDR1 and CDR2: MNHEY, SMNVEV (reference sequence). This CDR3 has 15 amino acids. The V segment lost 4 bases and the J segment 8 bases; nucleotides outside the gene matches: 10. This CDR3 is CASSSLPGLVYEQFF. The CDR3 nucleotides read TGTGCCAGCAGTTCCCTCCCGGGACTAGTGTATGAGCAGTTCTTC.

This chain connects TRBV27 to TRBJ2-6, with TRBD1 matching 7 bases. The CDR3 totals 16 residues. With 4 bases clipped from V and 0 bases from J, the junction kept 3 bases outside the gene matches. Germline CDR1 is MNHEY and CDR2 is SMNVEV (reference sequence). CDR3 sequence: CASSYGTVSGANVLTF. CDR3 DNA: TGTGCCAGCAGTTACGGGACAGTCTCTGGGGCCAACGTCCTGACTTTC. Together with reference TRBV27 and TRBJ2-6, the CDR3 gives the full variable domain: EAQVTQNPRYLITVTGKKLTVTCSQNMNHEYMSWYRQDPGLGLRQIYYSMNVEVTDKGDVPEGYKVSRKEKRNFPLILESPSPNQTSLYFCASSYGTVSGANVLTFGAGSRLTVL.

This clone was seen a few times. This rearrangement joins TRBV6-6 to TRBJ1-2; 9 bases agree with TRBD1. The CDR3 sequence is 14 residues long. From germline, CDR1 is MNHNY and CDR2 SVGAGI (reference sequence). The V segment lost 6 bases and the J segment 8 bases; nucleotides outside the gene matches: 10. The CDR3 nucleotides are TGTGCCAGCAGGCGACAGGGGGTTCTGGGAGGCTACACCTTC. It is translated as CASRRQGVLGGYTF.

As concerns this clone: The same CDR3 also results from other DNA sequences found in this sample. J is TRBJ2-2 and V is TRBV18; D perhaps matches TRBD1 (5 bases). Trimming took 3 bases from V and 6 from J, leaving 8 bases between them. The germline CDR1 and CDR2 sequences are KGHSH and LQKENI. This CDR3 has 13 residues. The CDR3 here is CASSPQGSGELFF. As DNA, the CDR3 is TGTGCCAGCTCACCCCAGGGCTCCGGGGAGCTGTTTTTT.

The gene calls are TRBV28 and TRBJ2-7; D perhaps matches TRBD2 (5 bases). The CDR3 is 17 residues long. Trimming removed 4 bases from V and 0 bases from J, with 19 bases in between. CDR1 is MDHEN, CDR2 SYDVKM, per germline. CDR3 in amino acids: CASSSVGRGITSYEQYF. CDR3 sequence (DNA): TGTGCCAGCAGTTCGGTTGGGCGAGGGATTACCTCCTACGAGCAGTACTTC.

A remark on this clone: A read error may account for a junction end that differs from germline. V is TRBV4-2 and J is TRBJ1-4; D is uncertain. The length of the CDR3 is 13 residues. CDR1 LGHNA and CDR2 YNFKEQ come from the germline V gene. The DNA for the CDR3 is TGTACCAGCAGCTTGGGCGCTAATGAAAAACTGTTTTTT. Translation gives CTSSLGANEKLFF.

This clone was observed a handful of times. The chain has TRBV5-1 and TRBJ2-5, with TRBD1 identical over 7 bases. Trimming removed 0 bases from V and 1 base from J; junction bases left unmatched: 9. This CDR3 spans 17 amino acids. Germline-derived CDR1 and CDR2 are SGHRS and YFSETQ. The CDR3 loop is CASSLEGTANVQETQYF. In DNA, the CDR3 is TGCGCCAGCAGCTTGGAAGGGACAGCGAATGTCCAAGAGACCCAGTACTTC.

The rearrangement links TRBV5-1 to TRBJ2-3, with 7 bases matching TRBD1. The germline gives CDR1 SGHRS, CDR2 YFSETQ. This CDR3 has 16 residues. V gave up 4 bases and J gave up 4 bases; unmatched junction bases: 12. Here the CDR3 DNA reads TGCGCCAGCAGCCATCGACAGGGCCCCTCGGCAGATACGCAGTATTTT. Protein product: CASSHRQGPSADTQYF.

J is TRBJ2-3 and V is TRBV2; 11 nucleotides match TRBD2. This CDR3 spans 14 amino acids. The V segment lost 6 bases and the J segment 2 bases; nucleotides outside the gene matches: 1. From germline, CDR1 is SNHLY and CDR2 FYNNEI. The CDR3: CASRTSGNTDTQYF. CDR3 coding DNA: TGTGCCAGCAGGACTAGCGGGAACACAGATACGCAGTATTTT.

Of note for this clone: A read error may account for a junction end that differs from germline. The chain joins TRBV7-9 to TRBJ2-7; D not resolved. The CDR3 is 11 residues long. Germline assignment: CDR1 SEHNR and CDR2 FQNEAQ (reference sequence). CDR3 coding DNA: TGTGCCAGCAGCTTAGGGCGAACAGAAGTCTTC. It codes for CASSLGRTEVF. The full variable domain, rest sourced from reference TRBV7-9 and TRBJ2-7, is DTGVSQNPRHKITKRGQNVTFRCDPISEHNRLYWYRQTLGQGPEFLTYFQNEAQLEKSRLLSDRFSAERPKGSFSTLEIQRTEQGDSAMYLCASSLGRTEVFGPGTRLTVT.

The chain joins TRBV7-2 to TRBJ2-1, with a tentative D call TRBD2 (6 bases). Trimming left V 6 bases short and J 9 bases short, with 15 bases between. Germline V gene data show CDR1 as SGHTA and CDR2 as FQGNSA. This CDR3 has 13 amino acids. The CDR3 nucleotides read TGTGCCAGCAGTTGGGACTTACGAGGTGAGCAGTTCTTC. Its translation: CASSWDLRGEQFF. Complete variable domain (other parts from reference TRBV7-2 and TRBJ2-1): GAGVSQSPSNKVTEKGKDVELRCDPISGHTALYWYRQSLGQGLEFLIYFQGNSAPDKSGLPSDRFSAERTGGSVSTLTIQRTQQEDSAVYLCASSWDLRGEQFFGPGTRLTVL.

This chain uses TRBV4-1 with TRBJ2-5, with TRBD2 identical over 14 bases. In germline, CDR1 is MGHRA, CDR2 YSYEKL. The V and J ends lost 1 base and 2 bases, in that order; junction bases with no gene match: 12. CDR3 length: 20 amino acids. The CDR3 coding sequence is TGCGCCAGCAGCCAAGCACACGGGACTAGCGGGGGCCACCCGCAAGAGACCCAGTACTTC. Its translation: CASSQAHGTSGGHPQETQYF.

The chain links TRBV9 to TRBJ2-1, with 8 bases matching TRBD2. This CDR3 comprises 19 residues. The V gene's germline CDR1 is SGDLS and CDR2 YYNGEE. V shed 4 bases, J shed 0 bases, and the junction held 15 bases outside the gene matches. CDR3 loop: CASSPGWGSSGPSYNEQFF. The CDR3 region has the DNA TGTGCCAGCAGCCCGGGGTGGGGTTCTAGCGGGCCCTCCTACAATGAGCAGTTCTTC.

Written as DNA, the CDR3 is TGCGCCAGCAGCTTGGTCGGAGACAGCACAGATACGCAGTATTTT. Encoded protein: CASSLVGDSTDTQYF. The rearrangement links TRBV5-1 to TRBJ2-3; D is ambiguous. V was trimmed by 0 bases and J by 0 bases, leaving 8 bases between them. This CDR3 is built from 15 residues. Germline assignment: CDR1 SGHRS and CDR2 YFSETQ.